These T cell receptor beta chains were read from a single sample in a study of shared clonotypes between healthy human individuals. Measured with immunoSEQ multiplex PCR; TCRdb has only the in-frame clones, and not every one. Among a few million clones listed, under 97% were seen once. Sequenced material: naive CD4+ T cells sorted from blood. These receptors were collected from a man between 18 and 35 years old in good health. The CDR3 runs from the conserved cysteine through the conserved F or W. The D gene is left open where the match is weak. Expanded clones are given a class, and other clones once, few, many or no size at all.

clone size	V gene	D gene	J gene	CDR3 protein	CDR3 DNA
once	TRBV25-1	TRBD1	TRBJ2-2	CASSGLPGQGFGGELFF	TGTGCCAGCAGTGGACTTCCGGGACAGGGGTTTGGCGGGGAGCTGTTTTTT
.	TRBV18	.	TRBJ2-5	CASSPRRTVQETQYF	TGTGCCAGCTCACCTAGGAGGACAGTCCAAGAGACCCAGTACTTC
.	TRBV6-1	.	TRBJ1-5	CASSEGMGQPQHF	TGTGCCAGCAGTGAAGGAATGGGTCAGCCCCAGCATTTT
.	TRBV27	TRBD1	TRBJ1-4	CASSLDRINEKLFF	TGTGCCAGCAGTTTGGACAGGATAAATGAAAAACTGTTTTTT
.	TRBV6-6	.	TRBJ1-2	CASSHQGFGDGYTF	TGTGCCAGCAGCCATCAGGGGTTTGGCGATGGCTACACCTTC
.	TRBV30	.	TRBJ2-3	CAWKRQGTDTQYF	TGTGCCTGGAAGCGACAGGGCACAGATACGCAGTATTTT
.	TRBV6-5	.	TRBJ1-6	CASSEVWSLHF	TGTGCCAGCAGTGAAGTCTGGAGTCTCCACTTT
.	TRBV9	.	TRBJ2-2	CASSPRLGSGELFF	TGTGCCAGCAGCCCGAGACTCGGTTCCGGGGAGCTGTTTTTT
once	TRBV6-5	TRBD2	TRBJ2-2	CASSYGGVRTGELFF	TGTGCCAGCAGTTACGGGGGGGTGCGCACCGGGGAGCTGTTTTTT
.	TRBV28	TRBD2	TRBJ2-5	CASTVGGGTQETQYF	TGTGCCAGCACCGTGGGCGGGGGGACCCAAGAGACCCAGTACTTC
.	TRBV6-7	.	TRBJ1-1	CASSYRPKGFEAFF	TGTGCCAGCAGTTATCGTCCTAAAGGGTTTGAAGCTTTCTTT
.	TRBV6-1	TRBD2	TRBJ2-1	CASSERGGAYNEQFF	TGTGCCAGCAGTGAACGCGGGGGGGCGTACAATGAGCAGTTCTTC
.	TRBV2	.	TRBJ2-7	CASSELQNSLREQYF	TGTGCCAGCAGTGAATTACAGAACTCCCTACGAGAGCAGTACTTC
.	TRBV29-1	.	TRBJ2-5	CSVEGRLKQETQYF	TGCAGCGTTGAAGGCAGGTTAAAACAAGAGACCCAGTACTTC